The TCR beta chain described here comes from a study of graft-versus-host responses after intestinal transplantation. Study as a whole: For approximately three years after anti-thymocyte globulin induction, all recipients took tacrolimus and steroids. Overall study results and limits: There were GvH clones found in recipient marrow, and some of them appeared first in ileum or blood.

This table comes from immunoSEQ multiplex PCR, and its TCRdb copy is limited to in-frame clones, with some not included. The sample shows more than 4,500 clones, approximately 75% of them seen only once. This clone was seen only a few times. Antigen unknown. The CDR3 runs to 15 residues. Trimming cost V 5 bases and J 3 bases, with 15 bases left between them. Germline CDR1 and CDR2: MNHEY and SVGAGI. Sequencing was performed on PBMCs, taken 540 to 550 days after intestinal transplant. The rearrangement links TRBV6-5 to TRBJ2-3; tentatively, D is TRBD1 or TRBD2 (5 bases each). The TCR originated in a human patient who received an intestinal transplant, so some T cells may come from the graft donor. The CDR3 nucleotides are TGTGCCAGCAGTAAAGGGACGCGTGAGACAGATACGCAGTATTTT. Its protein product is CASSKGTRETDTQYF.